Sequencing of this T cell receptor gamma chain was carried out in a study of Vδ1+ human thymocytes. Sequences come from RNA converted to cDNA by reverse transcription. The CDR3 regions were amplified by multiplex PCR from V-gene primers to a constant-region primer. TCRdb re-called the multiplex PCR reads using CATT. The sample consists of 35,000 or so gamma-chain clones, 20% to 25% of them appearing once. In regard to this clone: Its antigen is undetermined.

The CDR3 runs 15 residues. The V segment lost 0 bases and the J segment 5 bases; nucleotides outside the gene matches: 10. Germline assignment: CDR1 EGSTGY and CDR2 YDSYTSSV. The study, taken as a whole, reports: Donors shared many TRG clonotypes but few TRD clonotypes. Thymic TRG and TRD repertoires appeared highly polyclonal, with Gaussian CDR3 length distributions.

This TCR derives from a girl younger than two who had congenital heart surgery. The sequencing input was Vdelta1+ gamma-delta thymocytes from the thymus. Subset given: FACS-sorted CD3+ TCRalphabeta- TCRVdelta1+ TCRVdelta2- thymocytes. The genes are TRGV4 and TRGJ1 or TRGJ2. CDR3 region: CATWDGRRDNYKKLF. DNA of the CDR3: TGTGCCACCTGGGATGGGCGGAGGGATAATTATAAGAAACTCTTT.